This T cell receptor beta chain was profiled in a study of blood T cell repertoires in COVID-19. Study overall: Samples taken during acute and convalescent COVID-19 were collected in the United States, Italy and Spain.

Libraries were prepared by immunoSEQ multiplex PCR; TCRdb keeps only in-frame clonotypes and omits some of them. Of some 400,000 clones in the sample, roughly 86% were seen once. Germline trimming cut 5 bases from V and 5 bases from J; bases unmatched to any gene: 8. Germline CDR1 reads SEHNR; CDR2 reads FQNEAQ (reference sequence). This CDR3 comprises 15 residues. The origin of this receptor is a human donor in a cohort sampled during active COVID-19. The sample taken for sequencing was peripheral blood. The chain joins TRBV7-9 to TRBJ1-5, with 8 nucleotides matching TRBD1. CDR3 region: CASSLGQGWDQPQHF. The CDR3 nucleotides read TGTGCCAGCAGCCTCGGACAGGGTTGGGATCAGCCCCAGCATTTT.